The entry that follows covers one TCR beta chain sequence. The data belong to a study of cytotoxic CD8 clonotypes in ibrutinib-treated CLL. Deletions cut 4 bases from V and 5 bases from J, with 8 bases between. Germline V gives CDR1 MNHNS, CDR2 SASEGT. This CDR3 region has 12 residues. Assay: immunoSEQ multiplex PCR; the TCRdb copy retains only in-frame clones and omits some. Here the sample spans around 14,000 clones, roughly 50% being singletons. The source of this sequence is a human donor with chronic lymphocytic leukemia. The chain combines TRBV6-1 with TRBJ1-2; D possibly corresponds to TRBD1 (5 bases). Sequenced here: PBMCs, sampled at a roughly 24-month disease-progression time point, from a patient treated with ibrutinib. CDR3: CASSADIYGYTF. As DNA, the CDR3 is TGTGCCAGCAGTGCGGACATTTATGGCTACACCTTC.